These 4 T cell receptor beta chains were sequenced from one sample in a study of T-cell memory formation after mild COVID-19. MiXCR, applied by TCRdb to the 5' RACE reads, yields one record per CDR3 protein. Among 450,000 or so distinct CDR3 sequences, approximately 25% were seen once, and the ten largest hold about 12%. The sequenced material came from PBMCs or a T cell subset sorted from them (not recorded which). All receptors derive from an adult woman who had mild COVID-19 (a few samples of this study predate the infection). Cell type and time point are not known.

The rearrangement joins TRBV6-5 to TRBJ1-3; a possible D gene is TRBD1 (6 bases). CDR1 and CDR2 from the germline V gene are MNHEY and SVGAGI. CDR3 length: 15 residues. Trimming shortened V by 5 bases and J by 0 bases, and 11 bases separated the two germline ends. CDR3 nucleotide sequence: TGTGCCAGCAGTCTTGACAGGACCTCTGGAAACACCATATATTTT. Translated, it gives CASSLDRTSGNTIYF.

Only a few counts were recorded for this clonotype. The chain joins TRBV7-2 to TRBJ2-6; D uncertain. Trimming took off 1 base at V and 4 bases at J, with 11 bases between the two ends. Germline V gene lookup returns CDR1 SGHTA and CDR2 FQGNSA. The CDR3 contains 16 residues. CDR3 in amino acids: CASSLDLNPGANVLTF. In nucleotides, the CDR3 is TGTGCCAGCAGCTTAGACCTTAACCCCGGGGCCAACGTCCTGACTTTC.

This clonotype was observed a handful of times. The V gene is TRBV3-1, the J gene TRBJ2-3; 12 bases fit TRBD2. Germline CDR1 LGHDT, CDR2 YNNKEL (reference sequence). The V and J ends lost 4 bases and 2 bases, in that order; junction bases with no gene match: 10. The CDR3 sequence is 18 residues long. The CDR3 nucleotides read TGTGCCAGCAGCCGGCGGACTAGCGGGATAAGCTACACAGATACGCAGTATTTT. Amino acids: CASSRRTSGISYTDTQYF.

The chain has TRBV19 and TRBJ2-7; D is ambiguous. The V and J ends lost 3 bases and 7 bases respectively, with 10 bases between them. Per the germline V gene, CDR1 is LNHDA and CDR2 is SQIVND (reference sequence). This CDR3 comprises 12 residues. CDR3 sequence: CASSILSGEQYF. The DNA for the CDR3 is TGTGCCAGTAGTATCCTTTCTGGAGAGCAGTACTTC.